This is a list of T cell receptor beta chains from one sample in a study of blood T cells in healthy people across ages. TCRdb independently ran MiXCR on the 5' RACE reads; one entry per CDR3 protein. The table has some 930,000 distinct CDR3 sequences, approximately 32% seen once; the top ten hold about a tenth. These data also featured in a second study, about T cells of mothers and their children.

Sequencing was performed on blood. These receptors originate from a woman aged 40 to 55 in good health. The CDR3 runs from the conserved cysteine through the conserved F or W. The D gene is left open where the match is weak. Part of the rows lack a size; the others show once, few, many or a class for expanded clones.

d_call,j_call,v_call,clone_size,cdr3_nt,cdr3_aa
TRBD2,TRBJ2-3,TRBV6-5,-,TGTGCCAGCAGTTACTCGAGCGGGGGGAATGTTTTCGCGAAAATCCCCACAGATACGCAGTATTTT,CASSYSSGGNVFAKIPTDTQYF
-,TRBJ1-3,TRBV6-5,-,TGTGCCAGCAGTTACGATACAGCTTCCTCTGGAAACACCATATATTTT,CASSYDTASSGNTIYF
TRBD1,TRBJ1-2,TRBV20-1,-,TGCAGTGCTAGTGGGGACAGGGAGACCTATGGCTACACCTTC,CSASGDRETYGYTF
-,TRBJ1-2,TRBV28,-,TGTGCCAGCAGTTTTAACAGCCAGTATGGCTACACCTTC,CASSFNSQYGYTF
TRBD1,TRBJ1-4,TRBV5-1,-,TGCGCCAGCAGCCGAGTAACTATTACAGGGGGAGGCGAAAAACTGTTTTTT,CASSRVTITGGGEKLFF
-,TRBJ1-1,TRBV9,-,TGTGCCAGCAGCCCTTGGGCTTGGGAGGGAATGAACACTGAAGCTTTCTTT,CASSPWAWEGMNTEAFF
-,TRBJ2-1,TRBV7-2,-,TGTGCCAGCAGCTTAGACAGGGTGAAGGGTGAGCAGTTCTTC,CASSLDRVKGEQFF
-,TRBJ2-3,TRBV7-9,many,TGTGCCAGCAGCACCTGGTCCGGGGATACGCAGTATTTT,CASSTWSGDTQYF
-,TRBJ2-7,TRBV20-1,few,TGCAGTGCTAGAAGATCCCAGGGGACCTCGGAGCAGTACTTC,CSARRSQGTSEQYF
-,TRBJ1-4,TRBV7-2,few,TGTGCCAGCAGCTTAGGATCACGAAAGAACGAAAAACTGTTTTTT,CASSLGSRKNEKLFF
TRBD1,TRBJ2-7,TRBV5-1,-,TGCGCCAGCAACCCCTCGACAGGGCTGTCCTACGAGCAGTACTTC,CASNPSTGLSYEQYF
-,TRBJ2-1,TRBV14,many,TGTGCCAGCAGCCAAGATTGGGGACAAGTCCAGAATGAGCAGTTCTTC,CASSQDWGQVQNEQFF
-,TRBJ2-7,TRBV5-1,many,TGCGCCAGCAGCTTGGGAAGGGGGGGCGAGCAGTACTTC,CASSLGRGGEQYF
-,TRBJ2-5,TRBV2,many,TGTGCCAGCGGCCAAGAGACCCAGTACTTC,CASGQETQYF
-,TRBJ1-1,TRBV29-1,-,TGCAGCGTTGAGGCTGGGGAAGCTTTCTTT,CSVEAGEAFF
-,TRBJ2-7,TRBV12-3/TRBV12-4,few,TGTGCCAGCACCCCGGGACTCTCCTACAATGAGCAGTACTTC,CASTPGLSYNEQYF
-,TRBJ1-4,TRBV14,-,TGTGCCAGCAGCCAATTTGACTCGCTCAATGAAAAACTGTTTTTT,CASSQFDSLNEKLFF
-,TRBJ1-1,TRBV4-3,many,TGCGCCAGCAGCCAGACTGTTGTGGTGGTCACTGAAGCTTTCTTT,CASSQTVVVVTEAFF
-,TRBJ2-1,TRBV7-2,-,TGTGCCAGCACCGCCGGGTCGTTCGGGCCAAACAATGAGCAGTTCTTC,CASTAGSFGPNNEQFF
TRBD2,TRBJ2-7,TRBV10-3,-,TGTGCCACAGGACTAGCGGGAGGGAGGGACGAGCAGTACTTC,CATGLAGGRDEQYF
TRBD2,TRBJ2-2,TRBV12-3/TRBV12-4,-,TGTGCCAGCAGTTTTACCGGGGGAGGGGCCGGGGAGCTGTTTTTT,CASSFTGGGAGELFF
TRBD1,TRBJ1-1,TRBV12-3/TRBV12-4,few,TGTGCCAGCAGTTTACCCCGGGACAGCAACACTGAAGCTTTCTTT,CASSLPRDSNTEAFF
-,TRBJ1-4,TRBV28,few,TGTGCCAGCAGTTTAACTCCGGCCCGGGAAAAACTGTTTTTT,CASSLTPAREKLFF
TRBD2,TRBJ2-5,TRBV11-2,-,TGTGCCAGCAGCAAAATACTAGCGGACCAAGAGACCCAGTACTTC,CASSKILADQETQYF
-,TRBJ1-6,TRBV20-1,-,TGCAGTGCTAGAAGTCCCGGGGAGGGTTCACCCCTCCACTTT,CSARSPGEGSPLHF
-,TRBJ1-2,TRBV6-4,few,TGTGCCAGCAGTGCGGGGGGAGGCTACACCTTC,CASSAGGGYTF
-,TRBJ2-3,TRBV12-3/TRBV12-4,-,TGTGCCAGCAGTTCCCCCCCGGGATCTAGCACAGATACGCAGTATTTT,CASSSPPGSSTDTQYF
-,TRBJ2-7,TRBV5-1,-,TGCGCCAGCAGCTTGATGCCCGGACAAGCCTACGAGCAGTACTTC,CASSLMPGQAYEQYF
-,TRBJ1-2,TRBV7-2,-,TGTGCCAGCAGCTTAAGAGGCGGCCGGATGCTTAACTATGGCTACACCTTC,CASSLRGGRMLNYGYTF
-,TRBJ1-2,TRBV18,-,TGTGCCAGCTCGACAGCCTTTTATGGCTACACCTTC,CASSTAFYGYTF
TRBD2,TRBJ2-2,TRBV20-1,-,TGCAGTGCTAGAGACGCAGGGAGGGACACCGGGGAGCTGTTTTTT,CSARDAGRDTGELFF